This T cell receptor beta chain was captured by sequencing in a study of blood T cell repertoires in COVID-19. Study-wide background: Sites in the United States, Italy and Spain provided acute and convalescent COVID-19 samples. T cells, B-cell-depleted T cells, or PBMCs provided the cDNA or gDNA that served as material.

V was pared by 6 bases and J by 1 base, with 6 bases between. The CDR3 is made up of 13 amino acids. CDR1 and CDR2 from the germline V gene are LNHDA and SQIVND (reference sequence). In the original analysis: For nucleated cells, counts were estimated from reference gene primer amplification. Generated by immunoSEQ multiplex PCR, the TCRdb table keeps only in-frame clones and is missing some. The V and J calls and clone size come from that table; D and trimming were worked out from the DNA. This sample carries approximately 170,000 clones, 80% to 90% of them seen once, and the ten largest clones take roughly 1.9%.

The J gene is TRBJ2-2, the V gene TRBV19; D not resolved. The sequence was obtained from a woman of 80 years or more with acute or convalescent COVID-19. Sequencing used peripheral blood. The CDR3 DNA is TGTGCCAGTAGACAGAGGAACACCGGGGAGCTGTTTTTT. Its protein is CASRQRNTGELFF.